The rows below give T cell receptor beta chains drawn from one sample of a study of T cell changes during pregnancy in multiple sclerosis. Some clones are missing from TCRdb's copy, which holds only in-frame ones; the method was immunoSEQ multiplex PCR. The data contain roughly 100,000 clones, 90% of them singletons. The sequenced sample was peripheral blood, obtained in the second trimester of pregnancy. The receptors here all came from a female donor in good health, enrolled as a control in a pregnancy study. The CDR3 runs from the conserved cysteine through the conserved F or W. A D gene is named only where the DNA matches it firmly. The size entry is marked missing in some rows and otherwise reads once, few, many or a size class.

once,.,TRBJ1-2,TRBV5-1,TGCGCCAGCAGCTTGCGGGGGGCTGGAAGCTTAGAGCCCTATGGCTACACCTTC,CASSLRGAGSLEPYGYTF
once,TRBD1,TRBJ1-3,TRBV2,TGTGCCAGCAGTAGGGACAGCCCGAGCTCTGGAAACACCATATATTTT,CASSRDSPSSGNTIYF
.,TRBD2,TRBJ2-1,TRBV7-8,TGTGCCAGCAGCTCAAGCGGGGGGGTTTACAATGAGCAGTTCTTC,CASSSSGGVYNEQFF
.,.,TRBJ2-3,TRBV7-2,TGTGCCAGCAGCTTAGCGCTACAGGGAACAGATACGCAGTATTTT,CASSLALQGTDTQYF
.,TRBD1,TRBJ1-2,TRBV6-6,TGTGCCAGCAGTTACGCGGACAGGTCCTATGGCTACACCTTC,CASSYADRSYGYTF
.,TRBD2,TRBJ2-2,TRBV5-6,TGTGCCAGCAGCCTCCCGGGACTAGCGGGAGAGGGAACCGGGGAGCTGTTTTTT,CASSLPGLAGEGTGELFF
.,TRBD2,TRBJ2-3,TRBV6-6,TGTGCCAGCAGGGCTAGCGGGGGAAGCACAGATACGCAGTATTTT,CASRASGGSTDTQYF
.,.,TRBJ2-1,TRBV6-1,TGTGCCAGCTCCGAGGTGGATGAGCAGTTCTTC,CASSEVDEQFF
.,TRBD1,TRBJ1-2,TRBV5-1,TGCGCCAGCAGAGAGACAGGGACAGGCGGCTACACCTTC,CASRETGTGGYTF
.,.,TRBJ2-7,TRBV6-5,TGTGCCACCTGGCGGTCGGGGACCTACGAGCAGTACTTC,CATWRSGTYEQYF
.,.,TRBJ1-1,TRBV18,TGTGCCAGCTCACCACCTCCCAGGGGCACTGAAGCTTTCTTT,CASSPPPRGTEAFF
.,TRBD2,TRBJ2-2,TRBV9,TGTGCCAGCAGCGTAATGACTAGCGGGCCGAACACCGGGGAGCTGTTTTTT,CASSVMTSGPNTGELFF
once,.,TRBJ2-7,TRBV9,TGTGCCGGCAGCGTAGGGGGGGACTCAAGAGAGCAGTACTTC,CAGSVGGDSREQYF
.,.,TRBJ1-2,TRBV15,TGTGCCACCAGCAGAGATATCGCGTATGGCTACACCTTC,CATSRDIAYGYTF
once,.,TRBJ1-5,TRBV27,TGTGCCAGCGGATCAGTTAGCTCAGGGGTGAAACAGCCCCAGCATTTT,CASGSVSSGVKQPQHF
.,TRBD2,TRBJ2-1,TRBV11-3,TGTGCCAGCAGCCATAGCGGGGGGTCCTACAATGAGCAGTTCTTC,CASSHSGGSYNEQFF